Here is one T cell receptor (beta chain) with its context. Its target is unknown. The culture ran for roughly 10 days before CD4+ T cells were isolated. This individual contracted SARS-CoV-2 between March and December 2020, as verified by PCR. Either the mRNA-1273 or the BNT162b2 vaccine was given to participants as two doses. The V and J ends lost 0 bases and 4 bases respectively, with 10 bases between them. Germline V gives CDR1 SGHDT, CDR2 YYEEEE. This CDR3 has 14 residues. The sample belongs to a study of vaccination effects on CD4 cells after COVID-19. Looking at the study overall: Samples that were drawn after vaccination came a median of 72 days after the second dose.

Sequencing was performed with immunoSEQ multiplex PCR; in TCRdb, only in-frame clones are kept and a portion is missing. The data contain tens of thousands of clones, about four fifths of them singletons. The source is a human donor who had a prior SARS-CoV-2 infection. This material consisted of CD4+ T cells from PBMCs cultured without peptide, taken after COVID-19 vaccination. The chain uses TRBV5-6 and TRBJ2-5, with D unclear. The CDR3 coding sequence is TGTGCCAGCAGCTTGGCCAGCGCGAGAGAGACCCAGTACTTC. Translated: CASSLASARETQYF. Full variable domain (remainder filled in from reference TRBV5-6 and TRBJ2-5): DAGVTQSPTHLIKTRGQQVTLRCSPKSGHDTVSWYQQALGQGPQFIFQYYEEEERQRGNFPDRFSGHQFPNYSSELNVNALLLGDSALYLCASSLASARETQYFGPGTRLLVL.